The rows below give T cell receptor beta chains drawn from one sample of a study of OX40 agonist ivuxolimab in advanced cancers. Only in-frame clones appear in the TCRdb table, and some are missing; sequencing was by immunoSEQ multiplex PCR. The sample includes roughly 42,000 clones, 86% seen only once; the top ten take 10% to 15%. Here the sequenced sample was CD4+ or CD8+ T cells sorted from blood, taken in a trial of the OX40 agonist ivuxolimab. The receptors come from an adult with an advanced solid tumor such as melanoma, head and neck, liver or kidney cancer. Each CDR3 is given with its conserved first and last residue. The D gene is left open where the match is weak. Clone size is shown for a subset of rows, as once, few, many or a class of expanded clone.

clone_size,d_call,j_call,v_call,cdr3_nt,cdr3_aa
NA,NA,TRBJ2-7,TRBV6-5,TGTGCCAGCAGTTACTCGGGTGGGTTCTACGAGCAGTACTTC,CASSYSGGFYEQYF
NA,NA,TRBJ2-1,TRBV6-6,TGTGCCAGCAGTTACTCGACTTATGAGCAGTTCTTC,CASSYSTYEQFF
NA,NA,TRBJ1-1,TRBV28,TGTGCCAGCAGTTCAGACTTGAACACTGAAGCTTTCTTT,CASSSDLNTEAFF
NA,NA,TRBJ1-2,TRBV5-1,TGCGCCAGCAGTTTTGGCGGTTCTGGCTACACCTTC,CASSFGGSGYTF
medium-sized,NA,TRBJ1-2,TRBV6-1,TGTGCCAGCAGTGAACCGACTCCTAACTATGGCTACACCTTC,CASSEPTPNYGYTF
NA,NA,TRBJ2-7,TRBV6-5,TGTGCCAGCGTCTACCCGGGTGGCGAGCAGTACTTC,CASVYPGGEQYF
NA,NA,TRBJ2-5,TRBV11-3,TGTGCCAGCAGCTTAGATCCTGGGGAGGAGACCCAGTACTTC,CASSLDPGEETQYF
NA,NA,TRBJ2-7,TRBV2,TGTGCCAGCAGGTGGGTCGGTGAGTGGGGGGGCCGCGACGAGCAGTACTTC,CASRWVGEWGGRDEQYF
NA,TRBD1,TRBJ1-2,TRBV7-9,TGTGCCAGCAGCTTAGTGGGACAGACGATAAACTATGGCTACACCTTC,CASSLVGQTINYGYTF
NA,NA,TRBJ2-7,TRBV7-8,TGTGCCAGCAGTCTGCGGGGTGGCAGGGATTCCTCCTACGAGCAGTACTTC,CASSLRGGRDSSYEQYF
NA,NA,TRBJ2-2,TRBV28,TGTGCCAGCAGTCTTTTCGGAGGGCCAGCCACCGGGGAGCTGTTTTTT,CASSLFGGPATGELFF
few,NA,TRBJ1-5,TRBV6-1,TGTGCCAGCGGTCGGGTGGATAGCAATCAGCCCCAGCATTTT,CASGRVDSNQPQHF
NA,NA,TRBJ2-2,TRBV4-2,TGTGCCAGCAGCCAAGGAGGACCCGGGGAGCTGTTTTTT,CASSQGGPGELFF